This entry lists 6 T cell receptor beta chains sequenced from one sample in a study of CD8 T cells in Susac syndrome. Reverse transcription of roughly 0.5 to 1 ug RNA was performed with random hexamers. One entry per CDR3 protein, called by TCRdb with MiXCR from the immunoSEQ multiplex PCR reads. This table holds around 300,000 distinct CDR3 sequences, about 92% found once. The sequenced material came from CD4+ T cells from PBMCs. The receptors were gathered from a human donor with multiple sclerosis.

The chain combines TRBV20-1 with TRBJ2-7; 13 bases are shared with TRBD2. Germline trimming cut 5 bases from V and 1 base from J; bases unmatched to any gene: 2. The CDR3 contains 14 residues. The germline CDR1 and CDR2 sequences are DFQATT and SNEGSKA (reference sequence). The CDR3 nucleotides are TGCAGTGCTGGGACTAGCGGGACTTCCTACGAGCAGTACTTC. This sequence encodes CSAGTSGTSYEQYF.

This clonotype is a singleton in its sample. The chain uses TRBV19 and TRBJ1-3, with D maybe TRBD1 (6 bases). V was cut by 5 bases and J by 5 bases, with 13 bases left in between. The CDR3 spans 14 residues. Per germline, CDR1 LNHDA and CDR2 SQIVND (reference sequence). In nucleotides, the CDR3 is TGTGCCAGTAGTCCAACAGGGCCGCGAAACACCATATATTTT. Amino acids: CASSPTGPRNTIYF.

The genes are TRBV19 and TRBJ2-7, with D unresolved. Trimming removed 8 bases from V and 2 bases from J, with 10 bases in between. The CDR3 extends over 12 amino acids. From germline, CDR1 is LNHDA and CDR2 SQIVND (reference sequence). The CDR3 here is CASGRPTYEQYF. CDR3 in DNA: TGTGCCAGTGGGCGGCCAACCTACGAGCAGTACTTC.

This clonotype was seen just once. The chain joins TRBV2 to TRBJ2-2; unclear D gene. Germline CDR1 is SNHLY and CDR2 is FYNNEI. V lost 8 bases and J 1 base, leaving 8 bases between the germline ends. This CDR3 is 13 amino acids long. The CDR3 protein is CASRYWNTGELFF. CDR3 bases: TGTGCCAGCCGCTACTGGAACACCGGGGAGCTGTTTTTT. Filled out from reference TRBV2 and TRBJ2-2, the complete variable domain reads EPEVTQTPSHQVTQMGQEVILRCVPISNHLYFYWYRQILGQKVEFLVSFYNNEISEKSEIFDDQFSVERPDGSNFTLKIRSTKLEDSAMYFCASRYWNTGELFFGEGSRLTVL.

This chain uses TRBV29-1 with TRBJ2-7; no firm D call. V was trimmed by 5 bases and J by 2 bases, leaving 10 bases between them. The CDR3 contains 12 residues. The V gene's germline CDR1 is SQVTM and CDR2 ANQGSEA. CDR3 sequence (DNA): TGCAGCGTTAGACCCACCCCCTACGAGCAGTACTTC. Residues: CSVRPTPYEQYF.

This chain uses TRBV14 with TRBJ2-1, with a possible D match to TRBD2 (5 bases). The CDR3 length is 17 residues. The V gene's germline CDR1 is SGHDN and CDR2 FVKESK. V lost 0 bases, J lost 2 bases, and 14 bases lay in between. The CDR3 bases are TGTGCCAGCAGCCAAGATAACCGGGATTGGACCTACAATGAGCAGTTCTTC. Translation: CASSQDNRDWTYNEQFF.